This T cell receptor (beta chain) was retrieved from a study of a mutant IDH1 vaccine in newly diagnosed glioma. About the study: In weeks 1, 3, 5, 7, 11, 15, 19 and 23, patients were immunized, eight times in all.

Trimming shortened V by 1 base and J by 7 bases, and 16 bases separated the two germline ends. The CDR3 totals 16 residues. The germline CDR1 and CDR2 sequences are MGHRA and YSYEKL. Time point meaning: week 11, during vaccination. Vaccination comprised doses that each held 300 ug of mutant IDH1 20-mer peptide, plus topical imiquimod. A remark on this clone: The antigen is not known.

Sequencing was performed with immunoSEQ multiplex PCR; in TCRdb, only in-frame clones are kept and a portion is missing. The data show tens of thousands of clones, with 90% to 95% seen just once and under 2.5% held by the top ten. The V and J genes are TRBV4-1 and TRBJ2-2; D not resolved. This clonotype originated in a man over 45 with glioma. This specimen was PBMCs, taken from a glioma patient whose treatment included an IDH1 peptide vaccine. The CDR3 region has the DNA TGCGCCAGCAGCCAAGCTCCCGGGCGGAAGAGCGGGGAGCTGTTTTTT. It specifies CASSQAPGRKSGELFF.